Listed here is a single T cell receptor (beta chain). Its antigen remains unknown. The source of the sample is a study of T cells after yellow fever vaccination. Across the whole study: SMART-Seq v4 Ultra Low Input prepared libraries from low-cell fractions.

Study observations and caveats: Boosting was followed by the reappearance of most primary-vaccination clones (approximately 95% CD4, roughly 90% CD8).

Synthesis of TCR cDNA relied on 5'RACE template switching, which attached a universal primer site and UMIs. TCRdb called the 5' RACE reads again in MiXCR, with one record for every CDR3 protein. The sample gives approximately 600,000 distinct CDR3 sequences, approximately 13% of which show up once; more than 12% is in the top ten. The V and J ends lost 0 bases and 1 base respectively, with 13 bases between them. Germline V gives CDR1 SGHRS, CDR2 YFSETQ. The CDR3 loop spans 16 amino acids. The chain recombines TRBV5-1 with TRBJ2-5; D ambiguous. The receptor was derived from a man aged 25 to 40 who received the YFV17D yellow fever vaccine. The sequenced sample was PBMCs, obtained on the day of the yellow fever booster vaccination. CDR3 in amino acids: CASSLVGARVQETQYF. DNA for the CDR3: TGCGCCAGCAGCTTGGTGGGCGCCAGAGTCCAAGAGACCCAGTACTTC.